These 16 T cell receptor beta chains came from one sample sequenced in a study of cytomegalovirus exposure and HLA in healthy donors. PCR primers comprised 60 Vbeta and 13 Jbeta primers. Produced via immunoSEQ multiplex PCR; TCRdb's table is partial and in-frame only. The top ten hold roughly 2% of the sample, which has 180,000 or so clones, about four fifths seen once. Sequencing was done on a sample of PBMCs. Receptor source: a woman aged 25 to 39 in good health and CMV-seronegative.

The chain combines TRBV2 with TRBJ2-2; 8 bases align to TRBD2. Per germline, CDR1 SNHLY and CDR2 FYNNEI. The CDR3 is 16 amino acids. With 4 bases clipped from V and 7 bases from J, the junction kept 11 bases outside the gene matches. CDR3 nucleotide sequence: TGTGCCAGCAGTGTCACAGGGACTAGAACGGGCGGGGAGCTGTTTTTT. It yields the protein CASSVTGTRTGGELFF.

V is TRBV6-5 and J is TRBJ1-6; D not certain. The CDR3 runs to 12 residues. Trimming left V 5 bases short and J 11 bases short, with 10 bases between. Germline values: CDR1 MNHEY, CDR2 SVGAGI. The CDR3 here is CASSLSGTPLHF. The CDR3 DNA is TGTGCCAGCAGTCTGTCCGGGACACCCCTCCACTTT.

The V and J genes are TRBV7-2 and TRBJ2-1; perhaps TRBD1 as D (7 bases). The length of the CDR3 is 14 residues. V lost 1 base and J 6 bases, leaving 10 bases between the germline ends. CDR1 is SGHTA and CDR2 is FQGNSA in the germline V gene. CDR3 loop: CASSLVQGGNEQFF. Here the CDR3 DNA reads TGTGCCAGCAGCTTAGTCCAGGGGGGCAATGAGCAGTTCTTC.

The V and J genes are TRBV19 and TRBJ1-5; a weak D match, TRBD1 (6 bases). The CDR3 is made up of 16 amino acids. The germline V and J ends were trimmed by 5 bases and 2 bases, with 16 bases remaining between them. Looked up from germline, CDR1 is LNHDA and CDR2 is SQIVND (reference sequence). The CDR3 sequence is CASSPRTQGRNQPQHF. In DNA form, the CDR3 reads TGTGCCAGTAGTCCAAGGACCCAGGGGCGCAATCAGCCCCAGCATTTT.

The rearrangement links TRBV7-9 to TRBJ2-5, with D perhaps TRBD2 (7 bases). Germline lookup yields CDR1 SEHNR and CDR2 FQNEAQ (reference sequence). V lost 2 bases and J 1 base, leaving 11 bases between the germline ends. The CDR3 is made up of 15 amino acids. In nucleotides, the CDR3 is TGTGCCAGCAGCTTAAGGGGGGGTCTCCAAGAGACCCAGTACTTC. Translating it yields CASSLRGGLQETQYF.

V gene TRBV30 combines with J gene TRBJ1-5, with TRBD1 matching 8 bases. Germline CDR1 and CDR2: GTSNPN and SVGIG (reference sequence). The CDR3 is 18 residues long. The V and J ends lost 0 bases and 2 bases, in that order; junction bases with no gene match: 12. Here the CDR3 DNA reads TGTGCCTGGAGTGTACAAGGGGGTTTGGGACAGGGCAATCAGCCCCAGCATTTT. It is translated as CAWSVQGGLGQGNQPQHF.

The chain is built from TRBV6-4 and TRBJ1-1; D is uncertain. The CDR3 contains 12 residues. Germline V gives CDR1 MRHNA, CDR2 SNTAGT. Trimming removed 6 bases from V and 0 bases from J, with 5 bases in between. The CDR3 sequence: CASRNLNTEAFF. CDR3 nucleotides: TGTGCCAGCAGAAACTTGAACACTGAAGCTTTCTTT.

The chain combines TRBV27 with TRBJ1-1; maybe TRBD1 (6 bases). This CDR3 comprises 15 residues. Germline values: CDR1 MNHEY, CDR2 SMNVEV (reference sequence). The V end lost 1 base, the J end lost 7 bases, and 16 bases lay between the germline ends. The CDR3 DNA sequence: TGTGCCAGCAGTTTATTTGCAGGGGCGTCCATTGAAGCTTTCTTT. It encodes CASSLFAGASIEAFF.

The rearrangement uses TRBV25-1 and TRBJ2-5, with 12 bases aligning to TRBD2. The CDR3 contains 16 residues. Looked up from germline, CDR1 is MGHDK and CDR2 is SYGVNS. Germline trimming cut 6 bases from V and 2 bases from J; bases unmatched to any gene: 7. The CDR3 DNA is TGTGCCAGCAGCCGACTAGCGGGGGAGTCTCAAGAGACCCAGTACTTC. Translation: CASSRLAGESQETQYF.

Points on this clone: The junction and the germline gene differ at one end; a read error may be behind it. V and J are TRBV19 and TRBJ1-3; D is unresolved. In germline, CDR1 is LNHDA, CDR2 SQIVND (reference sequence). The CDR3 is made up of 13 amino acids. The CDR3 here is CASSTLGYFGTYF. The CDR3 DNA reads as TGTGCCAGTAGTACCCTAGGTTATTTCGGCACCTACTTT. Using reference TRBV19 and TRBJ1-3 for the parts outside the CDR3, the full variable domain is DGGITQSPKYLFRKEGQNVTLSCEQNLNHDAMYWYRQDPGQGLRLIYYSQIVNDFQKGDIAEGYSVSREKKESFPLTVTSAQKNPTAFYLCASSTLGYFGTYFGEGSWLTVV.

This chain joins TRBV9 and TRBJ2-7; 8 nucleotides align to TRBD1. CDR3 size: 16 residues. Germline-derived CDR1 and CDR2 are SGDLS and YYNGEE. Trimming removed 3 bases from V and 6 bases from J; junction bases left unmatched: 14. This CDR3 reads CASSETRTGFNGEQYF. CDR3 nucleotide sequence: TGTGCCAGCAGCGAGACAAGGACAGGGTTTAATGGCGAGCAGTACTTC.

The CDR3 spells CASRLAGGIYNEQFF. The CDR3, as DNA: TGTGCCAGCCGACTAGCGGGGGGGATCTACAATGAGCAGTTCTTC. The chain combines TRBV6-5 with TRBJ2-1; TRBD2 aligns across 14 bases. Trimming cost V 8 bases and J 3 bases; bases outside gene matches: 3. From germline, CDR1 is MNHEY and CDR2 SVGAGI. The CDR3 length is 15 residues.

The J gene is TRBJ1-1, the V gene TRBV29-1; the D gene is possibly TRBD1 (5 bases). CDR1 and CDR2 (germline): SQVTM, ANQGSEA. Trimming pared 1 base from V and 0 bases from J, leaving 6 bases between. This CDR3 comprises 13 residues. As DNA, the CDR3 is TGCAGCGTTGAAGGACAGATGAACACTGAAGCTTTCTTT. It translates to CSVEGQMNTEAFF.

This chain joins TRBV30 and TRBJ2-4; 7 bases match TRBD1. CDR1 and CDR2 (germline): GTSNPN, SVGIG (reference sequence). The CDR3 runs to 14 residues. V shed 3 bases, J shed 8 bases, and the junction held 10 bases outside the gene matches. CDR3 DNA: TGTGCCTGGAGGAAACAAGACAGGGCGGACATTCAGTACTTC. Its protein product is CAWRKQDRADIQYF.

In the case of this clone: Mismatch with germline at one junction end may stem from a read error. The chain uses TRBV6-5 and TRBJ2-3; D remains ambiguous. CDR1 and CDR2 (germline): MNHEY, SVGAGI. The CDR3 length is 16 residues. The CDR3 reads CASSHSSGWSTDTQYF. The CDR3 nucleotides read TGTGCCAGCAGTCACTCGTCAGGTTGGAGCACAGATACGCAGTATTTT.

This chain uses TRBV19 with TRBJ1-4; TRBD1 is a possible D gene (6 bases). Germline loops: CDR1 LNHDA, CDR2 SQIVND (reference sequence). The CDR3 extends over 16 amino acids. V lost 4 bases and J 6 bases, leaving 18 bases between the germline ends. In DNA, the CDR3 is TGTGCCAGTAGTACAACAGGGACAAGGGGATATGAAAAACTGTTTTTT. Translation: CASSTTGTRGYEKLFF.